The rows below give T cell receptor beta chains drawn from one sample of a study of T cell responses to AZD1222 COVID-19 vaccine. This table comes from immunoSEQ multiplex PCR, and its TCRdb copy is limited to in-frame clones, with some not included. The table records 100,000 to 140,000 clones, 70% to 90% of them present only once. This sample comprised peripheral blood, obtained 28 days after the second AZD1222 dose. The receptors stem from an adult who received the AZD1222 COVID-19 vaccine. Both conserved end residues are part of each CDR3. D genes are given only for firm matches.

cdr3_length	d_call	v_call	j_call	cdr3_aa
12	.	TRBV6-2/TRBV6-3	TRBJ2-3	CASSYPSPKEYF
16	.	TRBV14	TRBJ1-4	CASSQVWQGGHEKLFF
13	TRBD1	TRBV3-1/TRBV3-2	TRBJ1-2	CASSRDRGSGYTF
14	.	TRBV6-6	TRBJ1-1	CASSYEGSGTEAFF
14	.	TRBV28	TRBJ2-7	CASSTSGTHYEQYF
16	.	TRBV5-1	TRBJ1-4	CASSLGRSATNEKLFF
15	TRBD1	TRBV5-8	TRBJ1-2	CASSLGDRPRYGYTF
15	TRBD1	TRBV5-4	TRBJ1-1	CASSLSGQGATEAFF
17	TRBD1	TRBV7-2	TRBJ2-2	CASSFSLTGALTGELFF
15	TRBD1	TRBV19	TRBJ2-7	CASSPQGQGTYEQYF
15	TRBD1	TRBV28	TRBJ2-7	CASSLVRGLGYEQYF
14	.	TRBV3-1/TRBV3-2	TRBJ1-3	CASSPVSSGNTIYF
12	.	TRBV7-8	TRBJ1-1	CASTRQGRGPFF
13	.	TRBV2	TRBJ1-3	CASSPSSGNTIYF
13	.	TRBV2	TRBJ1-3	CASSEGIGNTIYF
14	TRBD1	TRBV6-2/TRBV6-3	TRBJ1-4	CASSPITGGEKLFF
15	TRBD2	TRBV6-1	TRBJ2-5	CASSELAGGQETQYF
16	.	TRBV9	TRBJ1-4	CASSAGTVPTNEKLFF
18	.	TRBV4-3	TRBJ1-5	CASSQDPTAGESNQPQHF
18	TRBD2	TRBV5-6	TRBJ2-3	CASSLGPGGPGRIDTQYF
17	TRBD1	TRBV29-1	TRBJ2-3	CSVEDLADREWGDTQYF
23	TRBD2	TRBV19	TRBJ2-4	CASSIWYRGRLIAASGVENIQYF
13	TRBD1	TRBV27	TRBJ1-1	CASGGQLNTEAFF
11	.	TRBV6-1	TRBJ2-7	CASSFRDEQYF
14	.	TRBV6-5	TRBJ2-7	CASSRPDYSYEQYF
16	TRBD1	TRBV5-6	TRBJ2-7	CASSHKPGQGWYEQYF
17	.	TRBV11-3	TRBJ2-2	CASSLVAGAANTGELFF
14	.	TRBV28	TRBJ1-4	CASSFIGGGEKLFF
13	.	TRBV6-5	TRBJ1-2	CASSYWGTDGYTF
15	.	TRBV11-2	TRBJ2-7	CASSLRSQAHYEQYF
13	.	TRBV7-2	TRBJ2-7	CASSRQSSYEQYF
16	.	TRBV4-1	TRBJ1-4	CASSQDFGGLTGKLFF
13	.	TRBV6-5	TRBJ1-2	CASSPLLGAGYTF
16	.	TRBV7-2	TRBJ1-2	CASSPAPGIRNYGYTF
14	.	TRBV5-1	TRBJ2-5	CASSPGDTQETQYF
12	.	TRBV4-2	TRBJ2-1	CASSPTGNEQFF
14	TRBD2	TRBV19	TRBJ2-3	CASRGLADTDTQYF
13	.	TRBV19	TRBJ1-5	CASTPRGNQPQHF
16	TRBD1	TRBV18	TRBJ1-1	CASSPRLDRVRAEAFF
14	.	TRBV7-3	TRBJ1-2	CASSPTASNYGYTF